This TCR beta chain was recovered during a study of cytomegalovirus exposure and HLA in healthy donors. Regarding the study as a whole: TCR beta V- and J-gene trimming, according to a later analysis, was linked to a missense DCLRE1C variant.

The sample holds a few counts of this clone. As yet, its antigen is unknown. The PCR employed 60 Vbeta primers together with 13 Jbeta primers. Some clones are missing from TCRdb's copy, which holds only in-frame ones; the method was immunoSEQ multiplex PCR. There are 30,000 to 40,000 clones in the sample; approximately 61% occur only once, and 20% to 25% lies in the top ten. Germline CDR1 GTSNPN, CDR2 SVGIG (reference sequence). After removal of 4 bases from V and 4 bases from J, the junction contained 9 bases not matched to a gene. The CDR3 sequence is 15 residues long. The J gene is TRBJ1-5, the V gene TRBV30, with 8 bases fitting TRBD1. The sample was PBMCs. The receptor's source is a man aged 50-59 years in good health and CMV-seropositive. The CDR3 reads CAWKETGAVNQPQHF. Here the CDR3 DNA reads TGTGCCTGGAAGGAGACAGGGGCTGTTAATCAGCCCCAGCATTTT.